The rows below give T cell receptor beta chains drawn from one sample of a study of blood T cell repertoires in COVID-19. Assay used: immunoSEQ multiplex PCR; TCRdb lists only in-frame clones, some missing. In the table there are 55,000 to 70,000 clones, roughly 80% of which are singletons. The sample comprised peripheral blood. The origin of the receptors is a man in his sixties with acute or convalescent COVID-19. The CDR3 runs from the conserved cysteine through the conserved F or W. D genes are given only for firm matches. A clone size is listed for some rows: how often the clone was seen (once, few, many), or a class if it is expanded.

d_call j_call clone_size v_call cdr3_aa cdr3_nt
- TRBJ1-1 - TRBV30 CAWSVQDNTEAFF TGTGCCTGGAGTGTACAAGATAACACTGAAGCTTTCTTT
- TRBJ2-7 - TRBV10-1 CASPTPAYEQYF TGCGCCAGCCCTACCCCCGCCTACGAGCAGTACTTC
- TRBJ2-7 - TRBV25-1 CASSDAGRTHYEQYF TGTGCCAGCAGTGACGCAGGCAGAACGCACTACGAGCAGTACTTC
TRBD1 TRBJ2-2 - TRBV29-1 CSVEVTGTGTGFTGELFF TGCAGCGTTGAAGTTACCGGGACAGGGACGGGTTTCACCGGGGAGCTGTTTTTT
TRBD1 TRBJ1-5 - TRBV24-1 CATSAGTGTQPQHF TGTGCCACCAGTGCCGGGACAGGTACCCAGCCCCAGCATTTT
TRBD1 TRBJ1-3 - TRBV7-2 CASSRDRLTAGNTIYF TGTGCCAGCAGCCGGGACAGATTAACGGCTGGAAACACCATATATTTT
- TRBJ1-2 - TRBV30 CAWSVNPLSGYTF TGTGCCTGGAGTGTAAACCCCCTATCGGGCTACACCTTC
- TRBJ1-6 - TRBV13 CASSLGQAQSSPLHF TGTGCCAGCAGCTTAGGACAGGCACAAAGTTCACCCCTCCACTTT
- TRBJ1-2 - TRBV13 CASAPSGRPNYGYTF TGTGCCAGCGCCCCCAGCGGAAGGCCTAACTATGGCTACACCTTC
- TRBJ2-4 - TRBV19 CASSIPIAKNIQYF TGTGCCAGTAGTATCCCAATAGCCAAAAACATTCAGTACTTC
- TRBJ2-2 - TRBV28 CASSLFRGMGLSGELFF TGTGCCAGCAGTTTATTTCGGGGGATGGGACTTTCCGGGGAGCTGTTTTTT
- TRBJ2-3 - TRBV6-2/TRBV6-3 CASSFPRNTQYF TGTGCCAGCAGTTTCCCCAGGAATACGCAGTATTTT
- TRBJ2-3 - TRBV6-6 CASSYRSGTDTQYF TGTGCCAGCAGTTATCGTTCAGGGACAGATACGCAGTATTTT
- TRBJ1-1 - TRBV7-2 CASSLRGGTEAFF TGTGCCAGCAGCTTAAGGGGAGGAACTGAAGCTTTCTTT
- TRBJ1-1 - TRBV28 CASSIAGDMGSSEAFF TGTGCCAGCAGTATAGCCGGGGACATGGGTTCCAGTGAAGCTTTCTTT
- TRBJ2-1 - TRBV5-6 CASSFGYEQFF TGTGCCAGCAGCTTCGGGTATGAGCAGTTCTTC
TRBD1 TRBJ1-6 - TRBV19 CASKDRADYNSPLHF TGTGCCAGTAAAGACAGGGCGGACTATAATTCACCCCTCCACTTT
TRBD1 TRBJ2-1 - TRBV6-2/TRBV6-3 CASSYGTGGYEQFF TGTGCCAGCAGTTACGGGACAGGGGGCTATGAGCAGTTCTTC
- TRBJ1-1 - TRBV15 CATSSLRGIGTEAFF TGTGCCACCAGCAGTCTAAGGGGGATTGGTACTGAAGCTTTCTTT
- TRBJ2-1 - TRBV30 CAWSLEHVTYNEQFF TGTGCCTGGAGCCTCGAACATGTTACCTACAATGAGCAGTTCTTC
TRBD2 TRBJ2-3 once TRBV7-9 CATRTGGVSDTQYF TGTGCCACCCGTACCGGGGGGGTTTCAGATACGCAGTATTTT
TRBD2 TRBJ2-3 once TRBV7-9 CASTFLAGAPDTQYF TGTGCCAGCACCTTCCTAGCGGGGGCCCCAGATACGCAGTATTTT
TRBD2 TRBJ2-7 - TRBV2 CASRRTSGGTYEQYF TGTGCCAGCAGGCGTACTAGCGGGGGTACCTACGAGCAGTACTTC
- TRBJ1-3 - TRBV28 CASTHTWLSGNTIYF TGTGCCAGCACCCATACCTGGCTCTCTGGAAACACCATATATTTT
TRBD1 TRBJ1-1 - TRBV15 CATSSQGQGMNTEAFF TGTGCCACCAGCAGCCAGGGACAGGGGATGAACACTGAAGCTTTCTTT
- TRBJ2-7 - TRBV10-3 CAISESIKGPGEYF TGTGCCATCAGTGAGTCGATTAAGGGGCCTGGGGAGTACTTC
- TRBJ2-3 - TRBV6-4 CASSDGGGADTQYF TGTGCCAGCAGTGACGGAGGTGGCGCAGATACGCAGTATTTT
TRBD2 TRBJ2-5 - TRBV4-1 CASSQDRSSGVLQETQYF TGCGCCAGCAGCCAAGATCGAAGTAGCGGGGTCCTCCAAGAGACCCAGTACTTC
- TRBJ1-5 - TRBV4-1 CASSPGEGGGQPQHF TGCGCCAGCAGCCCAGGAGAGGGCGGGGGACAGCCCCAGCATTTT
- TRBJ1-2 - TRBV2 CASRQGGSYGYTF TGTGCCAGCAGACAAGGCGGCAGCTATGGCTACACCTTC
- TRBJ2-5 - TRBV24-1 CATSDPTRGGETQYF TGTGCCACCAGTGATCCAACCCGGGGTGGAGAGACCCAGTACTTC
TRBD1 TRBJ1-1 - TRBV2 CASSETGGDTEAFF TGTGCCAGCAGTGAAACAGGGGGGGACACTGAAGCTTTCTTT
TRBD1 TRBJ1-2 - TRBV19 CASSRGTGVNYGYTF TGTGCCAGTAGTCGTGGGACAGGTGTCAACTATGGCTACACCTTC
- TRBJ2-7 once TRBV9 CASSPQEGPSYEQYF TGTGCCAGCAGCCCTCAGGAGGGGCCATCCTACGAGCAGTACTTC